The clone carrying this T cell receptor (beta chain) was seen just once. Its specificity is not known. CD45RO-negative, CCR7-positively selected cells formed the naive CD8 fraction, excluding terminally differentiated effector memory CD45RA+ cells. This record belongs to a study of shared clonotypes between healthy human individuals. Overall study results and limits: Rarefaction revealed incomplete sorted-subset sequencing despite large depth.

TCRdb keeps only in-frame clones here, not all; method: immunoSEQ multiplex PCR. Of about 1,900,000 clones in the sample, just under 95% were seen once. The material sequenced was naive CD8+ T cells sorted from blood. The TCR was taken from a man aged 18 to 30 in good health.

CDR3 nucleotides: TGTGCCAGCAGCCCCCGGGGAGCCGGAGGAGGCGGGGACAATGAGCAGTTCTTC. Encoded protein: CASSPRGAGGGGDNEQFF. V is TRBV7-9 and J is TRBJ2-1, with a tentative D call TRBD2 (6 bases). Germline CDR1 and CDR2: SEHNR and FQNEAQ (reference sequence). V gave up 5 bases and J gave up 5 bases, with 25 bases separating them. There are 18 residues in the CDR3. Using reference TRBV7-9 and TRBJ2-1 for the parts outside the CDR3, the full variable domain is DTGVSQNPRHKITKRGQNVTFRCDPISEHNRLYWYRQTLGQGPEFLTYFQNEAQLEKSRLLSDRFSAERPKGSFSTLEIQRTEQGDSAMYLCASSPRGAGGGGDNEQFFGPGTRLTVL.